The clone carrying this T cell receptor (beta chain) showed up just once. Its target is not known. The table came from immunoSEQ multiplex PCR; TCRdb's copy has only in-frame clones and leaves some out. The sample holds roughly 100,000 clones; approximately 88% are singletons and the top ten take more than 8%. This entry comes from a study of T cell responses to AZD1222 COVID-19 vaccine. Study-wide findings and caveats: Just a handful of people given AZD1222 tested seropositive at baseline. Repertoire sampling happened only post peak T cell response. Spike-specific TCR breadth and depth went up after people got two AZD1222 doses.

V lost 6 bases and J 2 bases, leaving 14 bases between the germline ends. This CDR3 has 14 residues. CDR1 and CDR2 from the germline V gene are SEHNR and FQNEAQ (reference sequence). The TCR originated in an adult in good health. The specimen was peripheral blood, collected on day 0 of AZD1222 vaccination. The chain has TRBV7-9 and TRBJ2-7; the D gene is possibly TRBD2 (6 bases). Here the CDR3 reads CASSDEGRPYEQYF. CDR3 bases: TGTGCCAGCAGTGACGAGGGGAGGCCCTACGAGCAGTACTTC. The full variable domain, in which reference TRBV7-9 and TRBJ2-7 provide the parts outside the CDR3, is DTGVSQNPRHKITKRGQNVTFRCDPISEHNRLYWYRQTLGQGPEFLTYFQNEAQLEKSRLLSDRFSAERPKGSFSTLEIQRTEQGDSAMYLCASSDEGRPYEQYFGPGTRLTVT.